This T cell receptor (beta chain) was sequenced in a study of blood T cell repertoires in COVID-19. Study as a whole: Sites across the United States, Italy and Spain contributed samples from acute and convalescent COVID-19. T cells, B-cell-depleted T cells, or PBMCs supplied cDNA or gDNA.

The authors' processing: Reference gene primer amplification gave estimated nucleated cell counts. Libraries were prepared by immunoSEQ multiplex PCR; TCRdb keeps only in-frame clonotypes and omits some of them. D and trimming were read from the DNA, whereas the V and J calls and clone size are those reported in that table. The repertoire includes more than 95,000 clones, about 82% of them detected once, and 10% to 15% sits in the top ten. There are 18 residues in the CDR3. The germline CDR1 and CDR2 sequences are KGHSH and LQKENI. V lost 3 bases and J lost 2; bases outside the gene matches: 10. This clone appeared a single time.

The receptor was derived from a woman aged 60-70 years in a cohort sampled during active or convalescent COVID-19. The chain carries TRBV18 and TRBJ1-5; 10 bases match TRBD1. Sequenced: peripheral blood. DNA of the CDR3: TGTGCCAGCTCACCTTGGGACAGGGGTTCGTATGGCAATCAGCCCCAGCATTTT. Translated: CASSPWDRGSYGNQPQHF.